This passage covers 5 T cell receptor beta chains from one sample sequenced in a study of T cells after yellow fever vaccination. TCRdb called the 5' RACE reads again in MiXCR, with one record for every CDR3 protein. The sample consists of roughly 99,000 distinct CDR3 sequences, roughly 5.8% of them appearing once. This material consisted of CD8+ T cells sorted from PBMCs, taken 10 days after the yellow fever booster vaccination. Every receptor here comes from a man aged 18 to 29 who received the YFV17D yellow fever vaccine.

This sequence joins TRBV25-1 and TRBJ2-7, with D tentatively TRBD2 (7 bases). The CDR3 runs 11 residues. Per germline, CDR1 MGHDK and CDR2 SYGVNS. In nucleotides, the CDR3 is TGTGGACGGGGGGCCTACTACGAGCAGTACTTC. It encodes CGRGAYYEQYF.

This clonotype came up a few times. The chain couples TRBV4-1 to TRBJ1-2, with 7 bases that match TRBD1. CDR3 length equals 15 residues. V was clipped by 6 bases and J by 4 bases; unmatched bases: 11. Germline lookup yields CDR1 MGHRA and CDR2 YSYEKL. The CDR3 sequence: CASRADRDTTYGYTF. The CDR3 nucleotides read TGCGCCAGCAGAGCAGACAGGGACACCACCTATGGCTACACCTTC.

The chain combines TRBV5-1 with TRBJ2-7; possibly TRBD2 for D (5 bases). The germline CDR1 and CDR2 sequences are SGHRS and YFSETQ. The ends were cut back, 3 bases at V and 7 bases at J, with 14 bases in the middle. The CDR3 is 13 residues long. CDR3 region: CASSSGGSREQYF. In nucleotides, the CDR3 is TGCGCCAGCAGCTCAGGAGGTTCTCGGGAGCAGTACTTC.

This chain uses TRBV7-2 with TRBJ2-1, with 12 bases lining up with TRBD2. The germline gives CDR1 SGHTA, CDR2 FQGNSA. V shed 1 base, J shed 9 bases, and the junction held 7 bases outside the gene matches. CDR3 length: 16 amino acids. In DNA, the CDR3 is TGTGCCAGCAGCTTAGTTCCTAGCGGGGGGGCGGGTGAGCAGTTCTTC. Its protein is CASSLVPSGGAGEQFF.

A few counts support this clonotype. The chain has TRBV6-2 or TRBV6-3 and TRBJ2-3; TRBD2 is a possible D gene (6 bases). CDR3 length: 15 residues. V was cut by 6 bases and J by 1 base, with 14 bases left in between. CDR1 MNHEY and CDR2 SVGEGT come from the germline V gene. The CDR3 is CASSPRWGGTDTQYF. The DNA of the CDR3 is TGTGCCAGCAGCCCCCGGTGGGGGGGCACAGATACGCAGTATTTT.